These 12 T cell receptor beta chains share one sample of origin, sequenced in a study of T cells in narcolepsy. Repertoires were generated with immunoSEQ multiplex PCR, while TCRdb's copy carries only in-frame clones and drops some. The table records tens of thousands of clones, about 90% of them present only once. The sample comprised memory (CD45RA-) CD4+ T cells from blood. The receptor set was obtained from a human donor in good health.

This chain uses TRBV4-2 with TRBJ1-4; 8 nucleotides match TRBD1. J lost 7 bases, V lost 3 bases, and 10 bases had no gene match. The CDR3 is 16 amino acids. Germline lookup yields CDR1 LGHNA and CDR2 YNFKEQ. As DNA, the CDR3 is TGTGCCAGCAGCCAGGGTAACAGGGGGATGAGTGAAAAACTGTTTTTT. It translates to CASSQGNRGMSEKLFF.

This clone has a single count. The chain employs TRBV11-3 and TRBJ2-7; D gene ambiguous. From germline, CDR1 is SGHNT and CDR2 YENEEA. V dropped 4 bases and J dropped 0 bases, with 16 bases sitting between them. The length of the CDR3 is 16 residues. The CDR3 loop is CASSYPPGPSSYEQYF. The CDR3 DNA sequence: TGTGCCAGCAGCTACCCCCCCGGGCCTAGCTCCTACGAGCAGTACTTC.

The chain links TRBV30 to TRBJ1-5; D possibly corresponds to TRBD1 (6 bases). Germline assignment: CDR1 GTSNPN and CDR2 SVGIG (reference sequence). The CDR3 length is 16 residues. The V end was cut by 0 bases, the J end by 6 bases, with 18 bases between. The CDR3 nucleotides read TGTGCCTGGAGTGTAGGTTCCTCGGGGGGCTCTCAGCCCCAGCATTTT. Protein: CAWSVGSSGGSQPQHF.

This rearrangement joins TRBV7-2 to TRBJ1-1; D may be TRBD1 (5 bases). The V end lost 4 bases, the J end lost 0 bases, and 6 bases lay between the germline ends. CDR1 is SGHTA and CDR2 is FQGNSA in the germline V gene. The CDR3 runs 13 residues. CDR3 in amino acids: CASSWGMNTEAFF. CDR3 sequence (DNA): TGTGCCAGCAGCTGGGGGATGAACACTGAAGCTTTCTTT.

The CDR3 nucleotides read TGTGCCAGCTCACGGGGGACAGCCTCTGGCACAGATACGCAGTATTTT. As protein: CASSRGTASGTDTQYF. This rearrangement joins TRBV18 to TRBJ2-3; the match to TRBD1 covers 7 bases. Looked up from germline, CDR1 is KGHSH and CDR2 is LQKENI. The trim removed 4 bases at V and 1 base at J, leaving 8 bases unmatched. The CDR3 contains 16 residues.

CDR3 sequence: CASNRAGEKGSPLHF. As DNA, the CDR3 is TGTGCCAGTAACCGAGCGGGGGAAAAAGGTTCACCCCTCCACTTT. This rearrangement joins TRBV19 to TRBJ1-6, with D possibly being TRBD1 (5 bases). V was pared by 7 bases and J by 9 bases, with 19 bases between. Germline V gene lookup returns CDR1 LNHDA and CDR2 SQIVND (reference sequence). This CDR3 has 15 amino acids. Drawing the rest from reference TRBV19 and TRBJ1-6, the complete variable domain is DGGITQSPKYLFRKEGQNVTLSCEQNLNHDAMYWYRQDPGQGLRLIYYSQIVNDFQKGDIAEGYSVSREKKESFPLTVTSAQKNPTAFYLCASNRAGEKGSPLHFGNGTRLTVT.

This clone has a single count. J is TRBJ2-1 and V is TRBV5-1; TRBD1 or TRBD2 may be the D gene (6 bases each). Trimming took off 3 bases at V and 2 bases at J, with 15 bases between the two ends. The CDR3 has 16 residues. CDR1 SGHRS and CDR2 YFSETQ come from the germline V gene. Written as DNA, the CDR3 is TGCGCCAGCAGCTCCGAGGGGGGAGTCACCTACAATGAGCAGTTCTTC. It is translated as CASSSEGGVTYNEQFF.

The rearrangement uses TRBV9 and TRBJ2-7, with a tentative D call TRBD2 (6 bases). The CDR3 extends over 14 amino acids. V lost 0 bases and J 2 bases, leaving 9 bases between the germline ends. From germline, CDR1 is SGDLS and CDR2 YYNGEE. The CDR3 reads CASSVDGSAYEQYF. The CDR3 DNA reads TGTGCCAGCAGCGTAGACGGGAGCGCCTACGAGCAGTACTTC.

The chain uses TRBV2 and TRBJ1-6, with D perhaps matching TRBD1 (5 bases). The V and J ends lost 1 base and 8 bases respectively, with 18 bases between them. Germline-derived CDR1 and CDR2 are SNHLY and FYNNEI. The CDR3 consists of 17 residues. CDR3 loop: CASSEGGPRDPYSPLHF. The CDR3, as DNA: TGTGCCAGCAGTGAAGGGGGACCCAGGGACCCTTATTCACCCCTCCACTTT.

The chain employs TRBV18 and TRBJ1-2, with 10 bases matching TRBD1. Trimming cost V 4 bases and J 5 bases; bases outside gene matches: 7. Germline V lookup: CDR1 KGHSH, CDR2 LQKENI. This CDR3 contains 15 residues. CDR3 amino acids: CASSQVPGQGYGYTF. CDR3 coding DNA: TGTGCCAGCTCACAAGTCCCGGGACAGGGGTATGGCTACACCTTC.

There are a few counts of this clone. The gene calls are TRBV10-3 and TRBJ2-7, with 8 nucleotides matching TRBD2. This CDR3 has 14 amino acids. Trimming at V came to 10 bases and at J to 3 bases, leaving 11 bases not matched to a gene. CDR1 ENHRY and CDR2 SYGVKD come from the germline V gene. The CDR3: CATQGTSGLYEQYF. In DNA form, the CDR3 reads TGTGCCACCCAGGGAACTAGCGGACTCTACGAGCAGTACTTC.

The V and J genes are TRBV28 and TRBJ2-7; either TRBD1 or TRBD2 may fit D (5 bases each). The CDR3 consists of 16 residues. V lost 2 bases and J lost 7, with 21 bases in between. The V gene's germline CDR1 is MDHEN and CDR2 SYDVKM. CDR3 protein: CASSLGTGGGRGEQYF. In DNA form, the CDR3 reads TGTGCCAGCAGTTTAGGCACTGGTGGGGGACGAGGTGAGCAGTACTTC.